Following are 20 T cell receptor beta chains from one sample sequenced in a study of T-cell memory formation after mild COVID-19 (dated by TCRdb to the early 2020s). Preparation of the library involved 5' RACE. For sequencing, an Illumina NovaSeq 6000 was employed. TCRdb reprocessing: public reads trimmed at Q25 with fastp, clones called with MiXCR, in-frame beta chains kept. All rows with the same CDR3 protein become a single entry with the most common DNA and genes. The sample table lists approximately 290,000 distinct CDR3 sequences, approximately 19% of them with a count of one. The biggest ten clones account for roughly 21% of the sample. Sequenced: PBMCs or a T cell subset sorted from them (not recorded which). Every receptor here comes from a man between 18 and 35 years old who had mild COVID-19 (a few samples of this study predate the infection). The sample titles of this study are shuffled in the database, so cell type and time point are left out; the donor was told from shared clones.

This clonotype was counted between two and nine times. CDR3 bases: TGCGCCAGCAGCCCCTCCCTGGGGGGCTCTTACGAGCAGTACTTC. This encodes CASSPSLGGSYEQYF. The chain is built from TRBV4-1 and TRBJ2-7; tentatively, D is TRBD1 or TRBD2 (6 bases each). The CDR3 length is 15 residues. V was cut by 4 bases and J by 4 bases, with 17 bases left in between. CDR1 is MGHRA and CDR2 is YSYEKL in the germline V gene.

CDR3 bases: TGTGCCAGCAGCCGACAGGGGGCTAGCCAGCCCCAGCATTTT. Its translation: CASSRQGASQPQHF. This sequence joins TRBV3-1 and TRBJ1-5; 10 bases fit TRBD1. Germline CDR1 and CDR2: LGHDT and YNNKEL (reference sequence). This CDR3 has 14 residues. Unmatched junction bases numbered 4, after V lost 4 bases and J lost 7 bases. The full variable domain, with the rest looked up from reference TRBV3-1 and TRBJ1-5, is DTAVSQTPKYLVTQMGNDKSIKCEQNLGHDTMYWYKQDSKKFLKIMFSYNNKELIINETVPNRFSPKSPDKAHLNLHINSLELGDSAVYFCASSRQGASQPQHFGDGTRLSIL.

This clonotype was counted between two and nine times. The chain uses TRBV5-1 and TRBJ1-1, with TRBD1 as a possible D gene (6 bases). CDR3 length: 15 residues. CDR1 is SGHRS, CDR2 YFSETQ, per germline. V lost 3 bases and J 0 bases, leaving 12 bases between the germline ends. CDR3 amino acids: CASSWDGGLNTEAFF. CDR3 DNA: TGCGCCAGCAGCTGGGACGGGGGGCTGAACACTGAAGCTTTCTTT.

This clonotype was counted between two and nine times. The V and J genes are TRBV5-1 and TRBJ1-2; D is unresolved. The V and J ends lost 4 bases and 5 bases respectively, with 18 bases between them. Germline assignment: CDR1 SGHRS and CDR2 YFSETQ. This CDR3 contains 15 residues. CDR3 DNA sequence: TGCGCCAGCAGCCCCTTCCAGGAAGCGGTGTATGGCTACACCTTC. This gives the protein CASSPFQEAVYGYTF.

V usage is TRBV20-1 and J usage is TRBJ1-6; 9 bases line up with TRBD1. Germline V gene data show CDR1 as DFQATT and CDR2 as SNEGSKA (reference sequence). V shed 2 bases and J 1 base; nucleotides not matched to a gene: 12. The CDR3 spans 19 residues. The CDR3 reads CSARRTGTGTDSYNSPLHF. The DNA of the CDR3 is TGCAGTGCTAGACGCACCGGGACAGGGACGGATTCCTATAATTCACCCCTCCACTTT.

V usage is TRBV19 and J usage is TRBJ2-1; no definite D call. The CDR3 sequence is 13 residues long. V was trimmed by 11 bases and J by 0 bases, leaving 11 bases between them. Germline V lookup: CDR1 LNHDA, CDR2 SQIVND (reference sequence). CDR3 coding DNA: TGTGCCGCAGGAGCGAGCTCCTACAATGAGCAGTTCTTC. Encoded protein: CAAGASSYNEQFF.

This clonotype is labeled medium-sized (0.01 to 0.1%). The rearrangement uses TRBV4-3 and TRBJ2-1; 12 positions agree with TRBD2. This CDR3 has 16 amino acids. The ends lost 0 bases at V and 4 bases at J; junction bases unmatched: 1. Germline V gene lookup returns CDR1 LGHNA and CDR2 YSLEER. CDR3 protein: CASSQETSGGYNEQFF. CDR3 bases: TGCGCCAGCAGCCAAGAAACTAGCGGGGGGTACAATGAGCAGTTCTTC.

The chain employs TRBV5-1 and TRBJ1-1, with D unclear. The germline CDR1 and CDR2 sequences are SGHRS and YFSETQ. V lost 4 bases to trimming and J lost 1 base, with 14 bases between them. The CDR3 consists of 15 residues. The CDR3 loop is CASSLDGLQNTEAFF. The CDR3 DNA reads as TGCGCCAGCAGCCTCGATGGCCTGCAGAACACTGAAGCTTTCTTT.

DNA for the CDR3: TGTGCCAGCAGCCAGGGGCTCGACACTGAAGCTTTCTTT. It codes for CASSQGLDTEAFF. This chain uses TRBV14 with TRBJ1-1; D is possibly TRBD1 (5 bases). This CDR3 region has 13 residues. CDR1 is SGHDN, CDR2 FVKESK, per germline. With 3 bases removed from V and 3 bases from J, the gap between germline ends came to 8 bases.

V and J are TRBV15 and TRBJ1-2, with D possibly TRBD1 on 5 matching bases. CDR1 is LNHNV and CDR2 is YYDKDF in the germline V gene (reference sequence). CDR3 size: 15 residues. Trimming pared 3 bases from V and 4 bases from J, leaving 15 bases between. The CDR3 DNA reads as TGTGCCACCAGCAGCAGTCGGGCAGGGCGCTATGGCTACACCTTC. As protein: CATSSSRAGRYGYTF.

In its sample, this clonotype was seen a few times. This chain connects TRBV29-1 to TRBJ2-5; D possibly uses TRBD1 or TRBD2 (5 bases each). Germline values: CDR1 SQVTM, CDR2 ANQGSEA. This CDR3 has 13 residues. The V end was cut by 7 bases, the J end by 0 bases, with 12 bases between. The CDR3, as DNA: TGCAGCGGGGACCCAGGTTACCAAGAGACCCAGTACTTC. It encodes CSGDPGYQETQYF.

In this sample, this clonotype turned up a few times. The rearrangement links TRBV9 to TRBJ1-5, with D unresolved. Germline CDR1 SGDLS, CDR2 YYNGEE. The CDR3 has 13 residues. V was pared by 2 bases and J by 4 bases, with 7 bases between. The CDR3: CASSVQENQPQHF. As DNA, the CDR3 is TGTGCCAGCAGCGTCCAGGAGAATCAGCCCCAGCATTTT.

V is TRBV6-2 or TRBV6-3 and J is TRBJ2-3; maybe TRBD2 (6 bases). The germline CDR1 and CDR2 sequences are MNHEY and SVGEGT. Trimming stripped 5 bases from V and 4 bases from J, with 10 bases between. The CDR3 runs to 13 residues. CDR3: CASSKLAPDTQYF. Written as DNA, the CDR3 is TGTGCCAGCAGTAAACTAGCACCAGATACGCAGTATTTT.

This clonotype was observed a handful of times. V is TRBV20-1 and J is TRBJ2-2; 10 positions match TRBD2. The CDR3 covers 15 residues. Germline loops: CDR1 DFQATT, CDR2 SNEGSKA (reference sequence). Unmatched junction bases numbered 5, after V lost 1 base and J lost 6 bases. The CDR3 region has the DNA TGCAGTGCTAGAGCCACCGGGACTAGCGCCGGGGAGCTGTTTTTT. Translation gives CSARATGTSAGELFF.

The genes are TRBV19 and TRBJ1-1; 9 nucleotides align to TRBD1. This CDR3 contains 13 residues. The V gene's germline CDR1 is LNHDA and CDR2 SQIVND (reference sequence). V dropped 5 bases and J dropped 5; count of bases not matched to a gene: 3. In DNA, the CDR3 is TGTGCCAGTAGTTCTGGACAGGGGACTGAAGCTTTCTTT. It specifies CASSSGQGTEAFF. Using reference TRBV19 and TRBJ1-1 for the parts outside the CDR3, the full variable domain is DGGITQSPKYLFRKEGQNVTLSCEQNLNHDAMYWYRQDPGQGLRLIYYSQIVNDFQKGDIAEGYSVSREKKESFPLTVTSAQKNPTAFYLCASSSGQGTEAFFGQGTRLTVV.

In its sample, this clonotype was seen many times. The V call is TRBV5-5, the J call TRBJ2-1; 8 positions agree with TRBD1. Trimming at V came to 4 bases and at J to 2 bases, leaving 8 bases not matched to a gene. The CDR3 contains 16 residues. The germline V gene encodes CDR1 SGHKS and CDR2 YYEKEE (reference sequence). The CDR3 DNA is TGTGCCAGCAGCAGGACAGGGCGAGTTACCTACAATGAGCAGTTCTTC. Its protein product is CASSRTGRVTYNEQFF.

The chain is built from TRBV7-3 and TRBJ2-1; D uncertain. Trimming took 1 base from V and 10 from J, leaving 8 bases between them. CDR1 is SGHTA, CDR2 FQGTGA, per germline. The CDR3 extends over 12 amino acids. As DNA, the CDR3 is TGTGCCAGCAGCTTAATGGCATCCGAGCAGTTCTTC. Amino acids: CASSLMASEQFF.

The chain links TRBV11-2 to TRBJ2-1, with D perhaps assigned TRBD1 or TRBD2 (6 bases each). Looked up from germline, CDR1 is SGHAT and CDR2 is FQNNGV. V was trimmed by 5 bases and J by 4 bases, leaving 15 bases between them. The length of the CDR3 is 15 residues. CDR3 residues: CASSTLRGPYNEQFF. CDR3 bases: TGTGCCAGCAGCACCCTCCGGGGGCCATACAATGAGCAGTTCTTC.

The chain has TRBV18 and TRBJ1-1; 8 nucleotides agree with TRBD1. The germline V gene encodes CDR1 KGHSH and CDR2 LQKENI. J lost 5 bases, V lost 3 bases, and 11 bases had no gene match. The CDR3 covers 16 residues. As DNA, the CDR3 is TGTGCCAGCTCACCGAATACCGGACAGGGAGGTACTGAAGCTTTCTTT. This encodes CASSPNTGQGGTEAFF.

This chain connects TRBV20-1 to TRBJ1-2; D is uncertain. Germline values: CDR1 DFQATT, CDR2 SNEGSKA (reference sequence). V was shortened by 8 bases and J by 2 bases, with 9 bases between the two germline ends. The CDR3 spans 11 residues. CDR3 sequence (DNA): TGCAGTCTCGCGGGGAACTATGGCTACACCTTC. It encodes CSLAGNYGYTF.